The text below deals with one TCR beta chain. As originally analysed: For nucleated cells, counts were estimated from reference gene primer amplification. Libraries were prepared by immunoSEQ multiplex PCR; TCRdb keeps only in-frame clonotypes and omits some of them. That table furnishes V, J and clone size, whereas the DNA furnished D and trimming. The sample has 25,000 to 35,000 clones, 90% seen once. The data originate from a study of blood T cell repertoires in COVID-19. Across the study: Italy, Spain and the United States were the sources of the convalescent and acute COVID-19 samples. The cDNA or gDNA used as material had been derived from T cells, B-cell-depleted T cells, or PBMCs.

What was sequenced was peripheral blood. This clonotype was sampled from a man in his 70s with active or convalescent COVID-19.

As DNA, the CDR3 is TGTGCCAGCAGCCAATTGGACAGGGGACAAGAGACCCAGTACTTC. This translates into CASSQLDRGQETQYF. The J gene is TRBJ2-5, the V gene TRBV14; TRBD1 matches 9 bases. With 2 bases clipped from V and 2 bases from J, the junction kept 3 bases outside the gene matches. CDR3 length: 15 amino acids. CDR1 is SGHDN and CDR2 is FVKESK in the germline V gene. The variable domain in full, completed from reference TRBV14 and TRBJ2-5, reads EAGVTQFPSHSVIEKGQTVTLRCDPISGHDNLYWYRRVMGKEIKFLLHFVKESKQDESGMPNNRFLAERTGGTYSTLKVQPAELEDSGVYFCASSQLDRGQETQYFGPGTRLLVL.